This entry is about one T cell receptor (beta chain). The CDR3 does not end in the conserved phenylalanine or tryptophan, so this is likely a read error. Previously described methods and listed TCR primers produced bulk TCR libraries. TCRdb called the PCR reads again in MiXCR, with one record for every CDR3 protein. The sample yields around 460,000 distinct CDR3 sequences, 25% seen once. The data are from a study of molecular identifiers for immune sequencing clone quantification. The sequenced material came from naive CD8+ T cells from blood, with Jurkat cell RNA spiked in. Subset here: FACS-sorted CD8+CD4-CCR7+CD45RA+ naive T cells. The TCR originated in a human donor in good health. Some libraries in this study had Jurkat cell RNA spiked in.

The CDR3 DNA reads as TGTGCCAGCAGTTCCAACAGTGGGCAGCCCCAGCATCTT. Translation: CASSSNSGQPQHL. The chain carries TRBV7-9 and TRBJ1-5, with no clear D. Trimming shortened V by 6 bases and J by 7 bases, and 13 bases separated the two germline ends. The CDR3 sequence is 13 residues long. The V gene's germline CDR1 is SEHNR and CDR2 FQNEAQ (reference sequence).